This TCR beta chain stems from a study of CD8+ T cells in alopecia areata. Study-wide findings and caveats: How baseline CD8+ expansion relates to response remains uncertain (there was one nonresponder).

The V gene lost 3 bases and the J gene lost 8 bases, with 17 bases spanning the gap. Germline CDR1 is SQVTM and CDR2 is ANQGSEA. The CDR3 consists of 14 residues. RNA extraction and reverse transcription yielded cDNA as sequencing template. Assay used: immunoSEQ multiplex PCR; TCRdb lists only in-frame clones, some missing. The sample shows about 260,000 clones, about three fifths of them seen only once. As regards this clone: The antigen remains unidentified.

Sample treatment: oral pan-JAK inhibitor, 5-10 mg twice daily. Peripheral blood and lesional scalp punch biopsies came from alopecia areata patients. The gene calls are TRBV29-1 and TRBJ2-1; no firm D call. The source of this sequence is a human donor with alopecia areata. The specimen comprised CD4+ T cells sorted from blood, sampled around week 53, from a patient treated with tofacitinib. CDR3 in amino acids: CSVDSGRIDDEQFF. The CDR3 DNA sequence: TGCAGCGTTGATTCGGGCAGGATTGACGATGAGCAGTTCTTC.